Below, one TCR beta chain is given with its context. The antigen remains unidentified. This record belongs to a study of vaccination effects on CD4 cells after COVID-19. General observations from the study: There was marked clonal contraction among infection- and vaccine-induced clones late after vaccination. Researchers reported few convalescent patients and no early post-infection timepoints in the study.

Viral peptide pool expansion of antigen-specific CD4+ T cells preceded sequencing in the ViraFEST assay. Following 10 days of culture, CD4+ T cells were isolated. Vaccinated recipients, who were negative for nucleocapsid antibodies, had no history of SARS-CoV-2 infection. Every well housed two million PBMC, which grew in culture alongside about 10 IU/ml IL-2 and 10 ug/ml peptides. Half-medium exchanges with IL-2 medium took place on days 3 and 7. The protocol was immunoSEQ multiplex PCR, while the TCRdb copy is restricted to in-frame clones and leaves out a portion. The sample shows tens of thousands of clones, roughly three quarters of them seen only once. Germline V gene lookup returns CDR1 SGHTS and CDR2 YDEGEE. The ends were cut back, 4 bases at V and 0 bases at J, with 5 bases in the middle. This CDR3 has 12 amino acids.

The chain is built from TRBV5-8 and TRBJ2-7; D is uncertain. The sequenced sample was CD4+ T cells from PBMCs cultured with HCoV-NL63 spike peptides, obtained before COVID-19 vaccination. This clonotype was sampled from a human donor who received a COVID-19 vaccine. The CDR3 nucleotides read TGTGCCAGCAGCGTCAGCTCCTACGAGCAGTACTTC. It encodes CASSVSSYEQYF.